The 23 T cell receptor beta chains in this list originate from one sample, sequenced in a study of long-term antiretroviral therapy in people with HIV. Version v3.0 of the immunoSEQ assay ran at survey level. Measured with immunoSEQ multiplex PCR; TCRdb has only the in-frame clones, and not every one. The data contain tens of thousands of clones, more than 75% of them singletons. Sequences were derived from unsorted PBMCs, sampled 2 years after starting antiretroviral therapy. These receptors all come from a man aged 50-60 years with HIV.

The chain has TRBV27 and TRBJ2-7; a possible D gene is TRBD1 (5 bases). The CDR3 is made up of 12 amino acids. Trimming left V 6 bases short and J 4 bases short, with 10 bases between. The germline V gene has CDR1 MNHEY and CDR2 SMNVEV (reference sequence). The CDR3 DNA sequence: TGTGCCAGCAGACACCAGGGATACGAGCAGTACTTC. Translating it yields CASRHQGYEQYF.

The J gene is TRBJ1-6, the V gene TRBV6-6, with no clear D. Deletions cut 7 bases from V and 10 bases from J, with 14 bases between. Looked up from germline, CDR1 is MNHNY and CDR2 is SVGAGI (reference sequence). The CDR3 is 13 amino acids. CDR3 loop: CASTPGEVSPLHF. DNA for the CDR3: TGTGCCAGCACCCCCGGGGAGGTCTCACCCCTCCACTTT.

This rearrangement joins TRBV19 to TRBJ2-2; tentative D call: TRBD2 (5 bases). Germline V gene data show CDR1 as LNHDA and CDR2 as SQIVND (reference sequence). The CDR3 covers 18 residues. V shed 9 bases and J shed 7 bases, with 30 bases lying between them. DNA for the CDR3: TGTGCCAGCTCGCATCCGCCAGAGGGTCCCCCCTTGTACGGGGAGCTGTTTTTT. It translates to CASSHPPEGPPLYGELFF. Using reference TRBV19 and TRBJ2-2 for the parts outside the CDR3, the full variable domain is DGGITQSPKYLFRKEGQNVTLSCEQNLNHDAMYWYRQDPGQGLRLIYYSQIVNDFQKGDIAEGYSVSREKKESFPLTVTSAQKNPTAFYLCASSHPPEGPPLYGELFFGEGSRLTVL.

The rearrangement joins TRBV28 to TRBJ1-2, with a tentative D call TRBD1 (6 bases). Germline V gives CDR1 MDHEN, CDR2 SYDVKM. The CDR3 has 14 amino acids. V lost 2 bases to trimming and J lost 4 bases, with 11 bases between them. Written as DNA, the CDR3 is TGTGCCAGCAGTTTACCCAGGACAGTCTATGGCTACACCTTC. Translated, it gives CASSLPRTVYGYTF.

In the case of this clone: The same CDR3 also results from other DNA sequences found in this sample. The chain couples TRBV7-9 to TRBJ2-7; no definite D call. The CDR3 totals 13 residues. V lost 5 bases and J lost 0, with 8 bases in between. In germline, CDR1 is SEHNR, CDR2 FQNEAQ (reference sequence). Written as DNA, the CDR3 is TGTGCCAGCAGCCCGCTAAACTCCTACGAGCAGTACTTC. Amino acids: CASSPLNSYEQYF. Complete variable domain (other parts from reference TRBV7-9 and TRBJ2-7): DTGVSQNPRHKITKRGQNVTFRCDPISEHNRLYWYRQTLGQGPEFLTYFQNEAQLEKSRLLSDRFSAERPKGSFSTLEIQRTEQGDSAMYLCASSPLNSYEQYFGPGTRLTVT.

The chain is built from TRBV6-4 and TRBJ1-1; TRBD1 matches at 7 bases. With V trimmed by 6 bases and J by 3 bases, 7 bases remained unmatched. This CDR3 is built from 14 residues. Germline CDR1 reads MRHNA; CDR2 reads SNTAGT. DNA for the CDR3: TGTGCCAGCAGCCGACAGGGAGGGGACACTGAAGCTTTCTTT. Its protein product is CASSRQGGDTEAFF.

The chain's CDR3 is CASRSTGPYSNQPQHF. Here the CDR3 DNA reads TGTGCCAGCAGATCCACAGGGCCCTATAGCAATCAGCCCCAGCATTTT. The genes are TRBV7-8 and TRBJ1-5, with D perhaps matching TRBD1 (6 bases). CDR3 size: 16 residues. Germline V CDR1 and CDR2: SGHVS, FQNEAQ. Trimming pared 6 bases from V and 0 bases from J, leaving 15 bases between.

The chain carries TRBV19 and TRBJ1-5, with D perhaps matching TRBD1 (5 bases). The CDR3 is 15 residues long. Trimming took 3 bases from V and 3 from J, leaving 12 bases between them. Germline V gene lookup returns CDR1 LNHDA and CDR2 SQIVND (reference sequence). The CDR3 loop is CASSIAWGLNQPQHF. Written as DNA, the CDR3 is TGTGCCAGTAGTATCGCATGGGGCCTCAATCAGCCCCAGCATTTT.

The chain has TRBV5-5 and TRBJ1-5; weak D call: TRBD1 (6 bases). With 4 bases removed from V and 2 bases from J, the gap between germline ends came to 13 bases. CDR3 length equals 15 residues. Germline lookup yields CDR1 SGHKS and CDR2 YYEKEE (reference sequence). The CDR3 bases are TGTGCCAGCAGCGCAGGGGACAATCGCAATCAGCCCCAGCATTTT. Amino acids: CASSAGDNRNQPQHF.

The CDR3 bases are TGTGCCAGCAGCTTAGATCAATGGGGGGTGATCCACAATGAGCAGTTCTTC. This encodes CASSLDQWGVIHNEQFF. V and J are TRBV11-3 and TRBJ2-1; tentatively, D is TRBD2 (6 bases). CDR1 SGHNT and CDR2 YENEEA come from the germline V gene. V lost 0 bases and J 5 bases, leaving 17 bases between the germline ends. The CDR3 length is 17 residues. Filled out from reference TRBV11-3 and TRBJ2-1, the complete variable domain reads EAGVVQSPRYKIIEKKQPVAFWCNPISGHNTLYWYLQNLGQGPELLIRYENEEAVDDSQLPKDRFSAERLKGVDSTLKIQPAELGDSAVYLCASSLDQWGVIHNEQFFGPGTRLTVL.

The V gene is TRBV7-2, the J gene TRBJ2-5; TRBD1 might be the D (6 bases). Germline-derived CDR1 and CDR2 are SGHTA and FQGNSA. The CDR3 contains 14 residues. Trimming removed 1 base from V and 4 bases from J, with 10 bases in between. CDR3 amino acids: CASSLGGLGETQYF. As DNA, the CDR3 is TGTGCCAGCAGCTTAGGGGGGCTGGGAGAGACCCAGTACTTC. The full variable domain, its missing parts supplied by reference TRBV7-2 and TRBJ2-5, is GAGVSQSPSNKVTEKGKDVELRCDPISGHTALYWYRQSLGQGLEFLIYFQGNSAPDKSGLPSDRFSAERTGGSVSTLTIQRTQQEDSAVYLCASSLGGLGETQYFGPGTRLLVL.

The chain has TRBV27 and TRBJ2-1; D may be TRBD1 (6 bases). Per germline, CDR1 MNHEY and CDR2 SMNVEV (reference sequence). The V gene lost 1 base and the J gene lost 10 bases, with 14 bases spanning the gap. The CDR3 has 14 amino acids. CDR3 nucleotides: TGTGCCAGCAGTTTATTAGGGGGTTCGACCGAGCAGTTCTTC. This gives the protein CASSLLGGSTEQFF.

The chain combines TRBV7-2 with TRBJ2-7, with 7 bases that match TRBD2. V dropped 0 bases and J dropped 3; count of bases not matched to a gene: 2. Germline values: CDR1 SGHTA, CDR2 FQGNSA. This CDR3 contains 14 residues. CDR3: CASSLARGSYEQYF. DNA of the CDR3: TGTGCCAGCAGCTTAGCTCGCGGGAGCTACGAGCAGTACTTC. The full variable domain, its missing parts supplied by reference TRBV7-2 and TRBJ2-7, is GAGVSQSPSNKVTEKGKDVELRCDPISGHTALYWYRQSLGQGLEFLIYFQGNSAPDKSGLPSDRFSAERTGGSVSTLTIQRTQQEDSAVYLCASSLARGSYEQYFGPGTRLTVT.

This clone was detected a few times. The chain recombines TRBV2 with TRBJ2-7; possibly TRBD1 for D (5 bases). Per the germline V gene, CDR1 is SNHLY and CDR2 is FYNNEI. Between the trimmed V and J ends, which lost 6 bases and 2 bases, there was a span of 14 bases. This CDR3 contains 14 residues. For the CDR3, the DNA is TGTGCCAGCAGGAGGACACGGAACGCCTACGAGCAGTACTTC. Translated: CASRRTRNAYEQYF. Full variable domain (outside the CDR3, taken from reference TRBV2 and TRBJ2-7): EPEVTQTPSHQVTQMGQEVILRCVPISNHLYFYWYRQILGQKVEFLVSFYNNEISEKSEIFDDQFSVERPDGSNFTLKIRSTKLEDSAMYFCASRRTRNAYEQYFGPGTRLTVT.

This chain connects TRBV15 to TRBJ2-5; D is perhaps TRBD1 (6 bases). CDR3 length equals 14 residues. V lost 0 bases to trimming and J lost 5 bases, with 10 bases between them. The germline gives CDR1 LNHNV, CDR2 YYDKDF (reference sequence). The DNA for the CDR3 is TGTGCCACCAGCAGAGATAACAGGGCTGAGACCCAGTACTTC. Translated: CATSRDNRAETQYF.

The J gene is TRBJ1-5, the V gene TRBV12-5; D gene unclear. Germline-derived CDR1 and CDR2 are LGHNT and FRNRAP. The ends were cut back, 5 bases at V and 2 bases at J, with 13 bases in the middle. CDR3 length: 15 residues. The DNA for the CDR3 is TGTGCTAGTGGTCGGACGGGGTTGGGCAATCAGCCCCAGCATTTT. This translates into CASGRTGLGNQPQHF.

The J gene is TRBJ2-7, the V gene TRBV11-3, with D perhaps matching TRBD1 (6 bases). Between the trimmed V and J ends, which lost 4 bases and 6 bases, there was a span of 16 bases. Germline V lookup: CDR1 SGHNT, CDR2 YENEEA. CDR3 size: 14 residues. The CDR3 coding sequence is TGTGCCAGCAGCTGGAATCTACAAGGGGGCGAGCAGTACTTC. Amino acid sequence: CASSWNLQGGEQYF.

The chain links TRBV27 to TRBJ2-1; tentative D call: TRBD1 (5 bases). CDR1 MNHEY and CDR2 SMNVEV come from the germline V gene (reference sequence). This CDR3 comprises 17 residues. V was pared by 3 bases and J by 0 bases, with 15 bases between. The CDR3 nucleotides are TGTGCCAGCAGTTTGCCGAAAGGGGAAAGCTCCTACAATGAGCAGTTCTTC. It specifies CASSLPKGESSYNEQFF.

The genes are TRBV7-2 and TRBJ2-1; TRBD2 matches 9 bases. Per the germline V gene, CDR1 is SGHTA and CDR2 is FQGNSA. V trimming: 3 bases; J trimming: 8 bases; junction bases outside the gene matches: 8. The CDR3 totals 15 residues. This chain's CDR3 is CASSFRSLAGYEQFF. DNA of the CDR3: TGTGCCAGCAGCTTTAGGTCGCTAGCGGGGTATGAGCAGTTCTTC.

V and J are TRBV2 and TRBJ2-4; D possibly uses TRBD1 or TRBD2 (5 bases each). CDR3 length: 14 amino acids. Per germline, CDR1 SNHLY and CDR2 FYNNEI. Deletions cut 6 bases from V and 0 bases from J, with 9 bases between. The CDR3 is CASSRELAKNIQYF. As DNA, the CDR3 is TGTGCCAGCAGCAGGGAGCTAGCCAAAAACATTCAGTACTTC.

This chain joins TRBV27 and TRBJ1-6, with D possibly matching TRBD1 (6 bases). From germline, CDR1 is MNHEY and CDR2 SMNVEV (reference sequence). This CDR3 region has 13 residues. V gave up 4 bases and J gave up 11 bases, with 12 bases separating them. The CDR3 region has the DNA TGTGCCAGCAGTTACCACAGGGCTACACCCCTCCACTTT. Encoded protein: CASSYHRATPLHF.

This chain joins TRBV6-4 and TRBJ2-2; 12 positions agree with TRBD2. V dropped 3 bases and J dropped 3; count of bases not matched to a gene: 2. This CDR3 region has 16 residues. Germline assignment: CDR1 MRHNA and CDR2 SNTAGT. CDR3 residues: CASSDRLAGDTGELFF. CDR3 DNA sequence: TGTGCCAGCAGTGATCGACTAGCGGGAGACACCGGGGAGCTGTTTTTT.

The V call is TRBV7-6, the J call TRBJ2-5, with D hard to call. Germline CDR1 reads SGHVS; CDR2 reads FNYEAQ. V was trimmed by 6 bases and J by 5 bases, leaving 13 bases between them. CDR3 size: 13 residues. In nucleotides, the CDR3 is TGTGCCAGCAGTCGTCGTGTCTTTGAGACCCAGTACTTC. Residues: CASSRRVFETQYF. The full variable domain, rest sourced from reference TRBV7-6 and TRBJ2-5, is GAGVSQSPRYKVTKRGQDVALRCDPISGHVSLYWYRQALGQGPEFLTYFNYEAQQDKSGLPNDRFSAERPEGSISTLTIQRTEQRDSAMYRCASSRRVFETQYFGPGTRLLVL.